One sample yielded the 2 T cell receptor beta chains listed below, sequenced in a study of Ad26.COV2.S vaccination and SARS-CoV-2 variants. Libraries were prepared by immunoSEQ multiplex PCR; TCRdb keeps only in-frame clonotypes and omits some of them. The sample yields some 640,000 clones, around 92% seen once. Treatment meaning: 15 to 20 received Ad26.COV2.S at low or high dose, single or two shots; five or six received placebo; per-sample allocation not given. Day 63 following the first vaccine or placebo injection was when the samples were taken. The starting material was peripheral blood, obtained in a trial of Ad26.COV2.S vaccine versus placebo. The receptors were gathered from a person between 18 and 65 years old who received the Ad26.COV2.S COVID-19 vaccine or a placebo.

The chain recombines TRBV5-6 with TRBJ2-5; 8 bases agree with TRBD2. The CDR3 covers 14 residues. The germline gives CDR1 SGHDT, CDR2 YYEEEE. V was pared by 0 bases and J by 5 bases, with 3 bases of the junction left unmatched. Here the CDR3 DNA reads TGTGCCAGCAGCTTGGTGTTAGCGGGGGAGACCCAGTACTTC. Translating it yields CASSLVLAGETQYF.

This CDR3 is CASSILGQTNEQFF. CDR3 bases: TGTGCCAGTAGTATTTTGGGACAAACCAATGAGCAGTTCTTC. V usage is TRBV19 and J usage is TRBJ2-1, with a tentative D call TRBD1 (6 bases). CDR1 and CDR2 from the germline V gene are LNHDA and SQIVND (reference sequence). The germline V and J ends were trimmed by 3 bases and 6 bases, with 12 bases remaining between them. The CDR3 is made up of 14 amino acids.